A selection of T cell receptor beta chains follows, all from one sample in a study of identical twins. TCRdb independently ran MiXCR on the 5' RACE reads; one entry per CDR3 protein. This sample has roughly 500,000 distinct CDR3 sequences; about 20% occur once, and the top ten carry roughly 0.9%. These same records also appear under a second study, on T cells expressing NK-cell markers.

Source material: CD4+ T cells sorted from blood. The receptors come from a woman aged 18-30 years in good health. CDR3s include the opening cysteine and the closing phenylalanine or tryptophan. Each record gives: clone size, D gene, J gene, CDR3 length, V gene, CDR3 DNA, CDR3 protein. The D gene is left open where the match is weak. A clone size is listed for some rows: how often the clone was seen (once, few, many), or a class if it is expanded.

>few|NA|TRBJ1-1|13|TRBV10-2
TGCGCCAGCAGAGAGACAGCGACTTTTGAAGCTTTCTTT
CASRETATFEAFF
>NA|NA|TRBJ2-2|14|TRBV7-9
TGTGCCAGCAGCTTGAAAGACAGGTCCGGGGAGCTGTTTTTT
CASSLKDRSGELFF
>NA|NA|TRBJ1-6|14|TRBV4-3
TGCGCCAGCAGCCAAGTAAGGGGGGCGGGACCCCTCCACTTT
CASSQVRGAGPLHF
>NA|NA|TRBJ2-3|14|TRBV7-9
TGTGCCAGCAGCTTAGCCGGGAGCGCAGATACGCAGTATTTT
CASSLAGSADTQYF
>many|NA|TRBJ2-1|13|TRBV5-1
TGTGCCAGCAGCTTAGGGACCTACAATGAGCAGTTCTTC
CASSLGTYNEQFF
>few|NA|TRBJ2-7|14|TRBV2
TGTGCCAGCGGGATACAGGGGGGGTCCTACGAGCAGTACTTC
CASGIQGGSYEQYF
>NA|TRBD1|TRBJ2-1|15|TRBV4-1
TGCGCCAGCAGCCATGGGACAGGGGCTTACAATGAGCAGTTCTTC
CASSHGTGAYNEQFF
>NA|NA|TRBJ1-2|12|TRBV5-5
TGTGCCAGCACTGAGGATTCGCCTGGCTACACCTTC
CASTEDSPGYTF
>NA|TRBD2|TRBJ2-3|15|TRBV11-3
TGTGCCAGCACCCCATTAGCGGGGGAACGGGATACGCAGTATTTT
CASTPLAGERDTQYF
>few|TRBD1|TRBJ2-1|16|TRBV5-1
TGCGCCAGCAGCCCGATGGGACAGGGGGGCTACAATGAGCAGTTCTTC
CASSPMGQGGYNEQFF
>many|TRBD1|TRBJ2-5|15|TRBV5-1
TGCGCCAGCAGCTTTTCCGGGACAGAGGGGGAGACCCAGTACTTC
CASSFSGTEGETQYF
>NA|NA|TRBJ2-7|14|TRBV10-3
TGTGCCATCAATGGAGGGGGCAGCTCCTACGAGCAGTACTTC
CAINGGGSSYEQYF
>NA|TRBD1|TRBJ2-7|14|TRBV7-2
TGTGCCAGCAGCATAGGGACAGCTAATTACGAGCAGTACTTC
CASSIGTANYEQYF
>many|NA|TRBJ2-5|15|TRBV9
TGTGCCAGCAGCGTAGATGGGGGGCGTGAAGAGACCCAGTACTTC
CASSVDGGREETQYF
>few|NA|TRBJ2-1|17|TRBV5-1
TGCGCCAGCAGCTTGGACCTTAGGACAACGCTCTACAATGAGCAGTTCTTC
CASSLDLRTTLYNEQFF
>few|TRBD2|TRBJ2-6|18|TRBV11-1
TGTGCCAGCAGCTTACGTCTAGCGGTCCGCTCTGGGGCCAACGTCCTGACTTTC
CASSLRLAVRSGANVLTF
>NA|TRBD2|TRBJ2-1|17|TRBV7-3
TGTGCCAGCAGCCAAGGTCTGGCGGGGGGGCGGTACAATGAGCAGTTCTTC
CASSQGLAGGRYNEQFF
>NA|NA|TRBJ2-1|12|TRBV20-1
TGCAGTGCCTCTATAACATCGACAGTGCAGTTCTTC
CSASITSTVQFF
>NA|NA|TRBJ2-7|16|TRBV7-2
TGTGCCAGCAGCTTAGGACCCGGACGAGGGGGCTACGAGCAGTACTTC
CASSLGPGRGGYEQYF
>NA|NA|TRBJ2-1|11|TRBV20-1
TGCAGTGCTCCGGGACTGGGTGAGCAGTTCTTC
CSAPGLGEQFF
>NA|NA|TRBJ2-2|15|TRBV18
TGTGCCAGCTCACAGGGACACCGTAACACCGGGGAGCTGTTTTTT
CASSQGHRNTGELFF
>NA|NA|TRBJ2-3|12|TRBV11-2
TGTGCCAGCAGCCACCCGGGCCAGGAGCAGTATTTT
CASSHPGQEQYF
>NA|TRBD1|TRBJ2-2|13|TRBV3-1
TGTGCCAGCAGCTGGACAGGCACCGGGGAGCTGTTTTTT
CASSWTGTGELFF
>NA|NA|TRBJ1-2|14|TRBV20-1
TGCAGTGCTAGGCCCCCAGGGGCTAACTATGGCTACACCTTC
CSARPPGANYGYTF
>NA|NA|TRBJ2-7|17|TRBV10-3
TGTGCCATCGGGAGGATGCAAGGGGGCTCCATCTCCTACGAGCAGTACTTC
CAIGRMQGGSISYEQYF
>NA|TRBD2|TRBJ2-5|15|TRBV7-2
TGTGCCAGCAGCCAAATGGGACTATTTCAAGAGACCCAGTACTTC
CASSQMGLFQETQYF
>NA|TRBD1|TRBJ1-6|15|TRBV7-2
TGTGCCAGCAGCCAAGGACAGGGAATTGGATCACCCCTCCACTTT
CASSQGQGIGSPLHF